This TCR beta chain was captured by sequencing in a study of cytomegalovirus exposure and HLA in healthy donors. The CDR3 covers 17 residues. V was pared by 4 bases and J by 5 bases, with 14 bases of the junction left unmatched. Germline V CDR1 and CDR2: SGHAT, FQNNGV. On this clone itself: Its antigen is unknown.

PCR primers comprised 60 Vbeta and 13 Jbeta primers. Authors' methods: The authors later counted tens of millions of unique TCR beta chains, roughly 10 million of them shared. The repertoire was sequenced with immunoSEQ multiplex PCR; TCRdb's copy has only in-frame clones and lacks some. The V and J calls and clone size come from that table; D and trimming were worked out from the DNA. This table holds around 130,000 clones, less than 75% found once. Regarding the study as a whole: Being productive about 87% or about 30% of the time was typical of most TCR beta V segments in an earlier analysis.

This clonotype originated in a woman aged 40 to 50 in good health and CMV-seropositive. The sequenced sample consisted of PBMCs. The chain links TRBV11-2 to TRBJ2-5, with TRBD1 matching over 9 bases. CDR3 bases: TGTGCCAGCAGCTCTAGCCCCGGGACAGGGAAGGGGGAGACCCAGTACTTC. Translated, it gives CASSSSPGTGKGETQYF.